The following is a T cell receptor (beta chain) sequence with its context. The antigen remains undetermined. Extraction and reverse transcription of RNA yielded cDNA as the sequencing template. Produced via immunoSEQ multiplex PCR; TCRdb's table is partial and in-frame only. The table shows 140,000 to 150,000 clones, with roughly 46% occurring only once. These data come from a study of CD8+ T cells in alopecia areata. Overall study context: Tofacitinib dosing lasted 6 to 18 months, which was then followed by 6 months off drug. Overall study results and limits: Lesional scalp, especially alopecia totalis/universalis, showed higher clonality than normal scalp.

Separation by sorting yielded CD4+ and CD8+ T cells from PBMCs. The CDR3 consists of 16 residues. With V trimmed by 4 bases and J by 6 bases, 10 bases remained unmatched. This chain connects TRBV23-1 to TRBJ2-7, with 12 positions matching TRBD1. TRBV23-1 belongs to the ORF category, with a function that is uncertain. The sequences come from CD4+ T cells sorted from blood, collected at week 0. This sequence was found in a human donor with alopecia areata. The CDR3 spells CASSPGTGGCLGEQYF. The DNA for the CDR3 is TGCGCCAGCAGTCCCGGGACAGGGGGCTGTTTGGGCGAGCAGTACTTC.